Below are 17 T cell receptor beta chains sequenced from a single sample in a study of cytomegalovirus exposure and HLA in healthy donors. The PCR used 60 Vbeta and 13 Jbeta primers. Repertoires were generated with immunoSEQ multiplex PCR, while TCRdb's copy carries only in-frame clones and drops some. The repertoire holds 80,000 to 100,000 clones, with 55% to 70% as singletons. The sequenced sample was PBMCs. Receptor source: a woman between 40 and 50 years old in good health and CMV-seropositive.

The sample holds a few counts of this clone. V usage is TRBV16 and J usage is TRBJ2-2; 7 bases line up with TRBD2. CDR1 is KGHSY, CDR2 FQNENV, per germline. The CDR3 has 18 amino acids. V was pared by 4 bases and J by 3 bases, with 14 bases of the junction left unmatched. CDR3 in amino acids: CASSPFYPSAGDTGELFF. CDR3 DNA sequence: TGTGCCAGCAGCCCTTTCTACCCTAGCGCGGGAGACACCGGGGAGCTGTTTTTT.

J is TRBJ2-1 and V is TRBV10-2, with TRBD2 as a possible D gene (5 bases). From germline, CDR1 is WSHSY and CDR2 SAAADI. This CDR3 is built from 15 residues. V lost 3 bases and J 10 bases, leaving 19 bases between the germline ends. The CDR3 spells CASSEPTTTQREQFF. As DNA, the CDR3 is TGCGCCAGCAGTGAACCTACGACTACTCAGCGCGAGCAGTTCTTC.

This clone came up a few times. The rearrangement links TRBV18 to TRBJ2-2; D is uncertain. The CDR3 spans 16 residues. The germline V gene encodes CDR1 KGHSH and CDR2 LQKENI. V lost 4 bases to trimming and J lost 8 bases, with 20 bases between them. DNA of the CDR3: TGTGCCAGCTCACGAGCTCTAGAAAGTTTGTCTGGGGAGCTGTTTTTT. It encodes CASSRALESLSGELFF.

The chain has TRBV6-1 and TRBJ2-1, with TRBD2 identical over 11 bases. CDR1 is MNHNS, CDR2 SASEGT, per germline. The CDR3 covers 16 residues. V was clipped by 4 bases and J by 4 bases; unmatched bases: 6. The CDR3 sequence: CASSGRTSGSYNEQFF. The DNA for the CDR3 is TGTGCCAGCAGTGGTAGGACTAGCGGGTCGTACAATGAGCAGTTCTTC.

The sample holds one count of this clone. V is TRBV5-1 and J is TRBJ2-1; 14 bases match TRBD2. V trimming: 4 bases; J trimming: 9 bases; junction bases outside the gene matches: 12. This CDR3 has 17 residues. Germline assignment: CDR1 SGHRS and CDR2 YFSETQ. CDR3 nucleotide sequence: TGCGCCAGCAGCGGATGGCCGGGACTAGCGGGAGAGGGTGAGCAGTTCTTC. As protein: CASSGWPGLAGEGEQFF. The full variable domain, rest sourced from reference TRBV5-1 and TRBJ2-1, is KAGVTQTPRYLIKTRGQQVTLSCSPISGHRSVSWYQQTPGQGLQFLFEYFSETQRNKGNFPGRFSGRQFSNSRSEMNVSTLELGDSALYLCASSGWPGLAGEGEQFFGPGTRLTVL.

The chain joins TRBV18 to TRBJ2-1, with 9 bases that match TRBD2. This CDR3 is 15 amino acids long. J lost 7 bases, V lost 10 bases, and 14 bases had no gene match. Germline CDR1 reads KGHSH; CDR2 reads LQKENI. The CDR3 loop is CATILREGLSNEQFF. In DNA, the CDR3 is TGTGCCACCATCTTGCGGGAGGGCCTTTCAAATGAGCAGTTCTTC.

This clone has just one count. This chain joins TRBV10-1 and TRBJ2-6; maybe TRBD1 (5 bases). Germline V lookup: CDR1 WNHNN, CDR2 SYGVQD (reference sequence). The CDR3 is made up of 17 amino acids. Between the trimmed V and J ends, which lost 7 bases and 2 bases, there was a span of 18 bases. The CDR3 DNA sequence: TGCGCCAGCACCCACAGGCGATCAACCCCTGGGGCCAACGTCCTGACTTTC. Encoded protein: CASTHRRSTPGANVLTF.

This clone appeared a few times. This chain joins TRBV4-2 and TRBJ1-1, with TRBD1 matching over 10 bases. The CDR3 is 15 amino acids. With 4 bases clipped from V and 3 bases from J, the junction kept 5 bases outside the gene matches. Per germline, CDR1 LGHNA and CDR2 YNFKEQ. The CDR3 nucleotides read TGTGCCAGCAGCCCCTGGACAGGGGGGGACACTGAAGCTTTCTTT. As protein: CASSPWTGGDTEAFF.

The chain joins TRBV4-1 to TRBJ2-7, with D hard to call. The CDR3 contains 14 residues. The germline V and J ends were trimmed by 5 bases and 4 bases, with 15 bases remaining between them. Germline V gives CDR1 MGHRA, CDR2 YSYEKL. Written as DNA, the CDR3 is TGCGCCAGCAGCAAACAGAAGACGGCATACGAGCAGTACTTC. This gives the protein CASSKQKTAYEQYF.

The chain recombines TRBV2 with TRBJ2-7, with 9 bases matching TRBD1. CDR1 and CDR2 (germline): SNHLY, FYNNEI. Germline trimming cut 10 bases from V and 3 bases from J; bases unmatched to any gene: 1. The CDR3 has 11 residues. DNA for the CDR3: TGTGCCACGGGACAGGGCTACGAGCAGTACTTC. It encodes CATGQGYEQYF.

This rearrangement joins TRBV5-4 to TRBJ2-5; 7 bases map to TRBD2. The CDR3 consists of 13 residues. CDR1 is SGHNT, CDR2 YYREEE, per germline (reference sequence). The J segment lost 5 bases and the V segment lost 6 bases, leaving 7 bases of the junction unmatched. CDR3 nucleotide sequence: TGTGCCAGCACGGGGACTAAGGTGGAGACCCAGTACTTC. Translated, it gives CASTGTKVETQYF.

This chain connects TRBV25-1 to TRBJ2-7; D is undetermined. The CDR3 is 13 residues long. The V end was cut by 10 bases, the J end by 5 bases, with 18 bases between. CDR1 is MGHDK, CDR2 SYGVNS, per germline. The chain's CDR3 is CAISKLGSHEQYF. CDR3 coding DNA: TGTGCCATCTCAAAGTTGGGTAGCCACGAGCAGTACTTC.

This chain joins TRBV29-1 and TRBJ2-6; 8 nucleotides match TRBD1. V lost 6 bases to trimming and J lost 3 bases; unmatched junction nucleotides: 1. This CDR3 comprises 13 residues. Looked up from germline, CDR1 is SQVTM and CDR2 is ANQGSEA. As DNA, the CDR3 is TGCAGCGTGACAGGGGTTGGGGCCAACGTCCTGACTTTC. It translates to CSVTGVGANVLTF.

This clone was detected only once. This chain joins TRBV9 and TRBJ2-5; maybe TRBD2 (6 bases). The germline CDR1 and CDR2 sequences are SGDLS and YYNGEE. The V end lost 0 bases, the J end lost 5 bases, and 23 bases lay between the germline ends. This CDR3 comprises 18 residues. CDR3 DNA: TGTGCCAGCAGCGTAGCTGCAGGAGGGGTCCTTCCCGGGGAGACCCAGTACTTC. Its translation: CASSVAAGGVLPGETQYF.

In nucleotides, the CDR3 is TGTGCCATTTCCCAGGGGTCTGAAGCTTTCTTT. It yields the protein CAISQGSEAFF. The V and J genes are TRBV6-5 and TRBJ1-1, with D possibly matching TRBD1 (6 bases). V was cut by 10 bases and J by 6 bases, with 12 bases left in between. Germline-derived CDR1 and CDR2 are MNHEY and SVGAGI. The CDR3 totals 11 residues.

The chain is built from TRBV4-3 and TRBJ2-1, with TRBD2 matching 14 bases. The CDR3 sequence is 16 residues long. Germline CDR1 LGHNA, CDR2 YSLEER. V was pared by 2 bases and J by 6 bases, with 3 bases of the junction left unmatched. CDR3 sequence reads: CASSQLGLAGANEQFF. As DNA, the CDR3 is TGCGCCAGCAGCCAACTGGGACTAGCGGGAGCCAATGAGCAGTTCTTC.

This clone has more than one count but fewer than ten. V is TRBV5-1 and J is TRBJ1-2; a possible D gene is TRBD1 (6 bases). CDR1 and CDR2 (germline): SGHRS, YFSETQ. Trimming left V 2 bases short and J 8 bases short, with 13 bases between. The CDR3 loop spans 13 amino acids. DNA for the CDR3: TGCGCCAGCAGCTTCTCAGGGGAGTTGGGCTACACCTTC. Its protein is CASSFSGELGYTF.